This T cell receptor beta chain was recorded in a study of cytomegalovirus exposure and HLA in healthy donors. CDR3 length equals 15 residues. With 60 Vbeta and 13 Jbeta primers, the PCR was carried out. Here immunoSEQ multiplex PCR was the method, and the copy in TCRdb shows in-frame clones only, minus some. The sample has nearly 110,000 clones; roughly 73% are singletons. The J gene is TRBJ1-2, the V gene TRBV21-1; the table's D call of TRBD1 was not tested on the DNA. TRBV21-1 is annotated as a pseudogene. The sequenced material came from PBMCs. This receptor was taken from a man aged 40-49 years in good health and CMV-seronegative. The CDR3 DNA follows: TGTGCCAACAAACCACCGACAGGGACCCCATATGGCTACACCTTC. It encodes CANKPPTGTPYGYTF.